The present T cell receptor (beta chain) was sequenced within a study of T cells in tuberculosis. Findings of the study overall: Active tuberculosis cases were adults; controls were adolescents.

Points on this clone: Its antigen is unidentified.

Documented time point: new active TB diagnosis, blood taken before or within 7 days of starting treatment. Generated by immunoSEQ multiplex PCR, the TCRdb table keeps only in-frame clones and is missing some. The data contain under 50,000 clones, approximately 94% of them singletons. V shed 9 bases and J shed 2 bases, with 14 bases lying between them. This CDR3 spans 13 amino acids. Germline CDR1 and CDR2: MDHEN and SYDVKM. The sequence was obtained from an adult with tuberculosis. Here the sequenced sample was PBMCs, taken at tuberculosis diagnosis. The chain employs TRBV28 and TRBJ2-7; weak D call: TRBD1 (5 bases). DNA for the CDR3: TGTGCCAGTTACAGGATACTACCCTACGAGCAGTACTTC. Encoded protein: CASYRILPYEQYF.